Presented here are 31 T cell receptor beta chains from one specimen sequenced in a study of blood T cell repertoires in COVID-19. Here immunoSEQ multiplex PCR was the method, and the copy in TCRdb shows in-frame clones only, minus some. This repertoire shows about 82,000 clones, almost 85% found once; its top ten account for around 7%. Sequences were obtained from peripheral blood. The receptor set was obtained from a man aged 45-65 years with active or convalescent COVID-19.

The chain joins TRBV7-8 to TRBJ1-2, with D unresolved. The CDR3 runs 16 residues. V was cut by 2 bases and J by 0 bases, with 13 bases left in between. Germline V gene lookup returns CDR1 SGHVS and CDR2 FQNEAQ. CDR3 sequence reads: CASSLHWGVSNYGYTF. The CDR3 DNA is TGTGCCAGCAGCTTACATTGGGGAGTCTCTAACTATGGCTACACCTTC. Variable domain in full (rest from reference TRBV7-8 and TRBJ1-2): GAGVSQSPRYKVAKRGQDVALRCDPISGHVSLFWYQQALGQGPEFLTYFQNEAQLDKSGLPSDRFFAERPEGSVSTLKIQRTQQEDSAVYLCASSLHWGVSNYGYTFGSGTRLTVV.

In DNA form, the CDR3 reads TGTGCCAGCAGGCAGACAGGGGCCAATCAGCCCCAGCATTTT. Its protein product is CASRQTGANQPQHF. The chain uses TRBV6-5 and TRBJ1-5; the match to TRBD1 covers 8 bases. With 6 bases clipped from V and 3 bases from J, the junction kept 4 bases outside the gene matches. CDR3 length: 14 amino acids. Germline CDR1 is MNHEY and CDR2 is SVGAGI.

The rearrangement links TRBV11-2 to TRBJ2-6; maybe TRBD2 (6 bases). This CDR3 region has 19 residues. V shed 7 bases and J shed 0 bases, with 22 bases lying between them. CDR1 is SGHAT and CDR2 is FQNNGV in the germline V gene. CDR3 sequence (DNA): TGTGCCAGCACCTTTGGGGGGACGGGTTTTAGCTCTGGGGCCAACGTCCTGACTTTC. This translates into CASTFGGTGFSSGANVLTF.

CDR3 region: CASSPNRQGESNTGELFF. CDR3 in DNA: TGCGCCAGCAGCCCAAACAGACAGGGGGAATCGAACACCGGGGAGCTGTTTTTT. The chain recombines TRBV4-3 with TRBJ2-2; TRBD1 matches 9 bases. CDR3 size: 18 residues. The trim removed 4 bases at V and 0 bases at J, leaving 9 bases unmatched. From germline, CDR1 is LGHNA and CDR2 YSLEER.

CDR3 region: CASSEVPTLNEKLFF. CDR3 bases: TGTGCCAGCAGTGAAGTGCCCACCCTAAATGAAAAACTGTTTTTT. The chain uses TRBV2 and TRBJ1-4; D not resolved. V lost 1 base, J lost 5 bases, and 11 bases lay in between. The CDR3 length is 15 residues. In germline, CDR1 is SNHLY, CDR2 FYNNEI. Using reference TRBV2 and TRBJ1-4 for the parts outside the CDR3, the full variable domain is EPEVTQTPSHQVTQMGQEVILRCVPISNHLYFYWYRQILGQKVEFLVSFYNNEISEKSEIFDDQFSVERPDGSNFTLKIRSTKLEDSAMYFCASSEVPTLNEKLFFGSGTQLSVL.

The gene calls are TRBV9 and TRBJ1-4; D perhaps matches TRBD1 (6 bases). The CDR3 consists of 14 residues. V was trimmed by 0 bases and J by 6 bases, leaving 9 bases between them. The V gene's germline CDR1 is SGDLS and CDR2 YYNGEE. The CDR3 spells CASSVGNRDEKLFF. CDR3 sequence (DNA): TGTGCCAGCAGCGTAGGCAACAGGGATGAAAAACTGTTTTTT.

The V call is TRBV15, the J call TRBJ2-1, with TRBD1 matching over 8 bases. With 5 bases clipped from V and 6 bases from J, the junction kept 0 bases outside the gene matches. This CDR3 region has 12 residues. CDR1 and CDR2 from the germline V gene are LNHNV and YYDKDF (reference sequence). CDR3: CATSGQGNEQFF. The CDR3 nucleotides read TGTGCCACCAGCGGACAGGGCAATGAGCAGTTCTTC.

This CDR3 is CASSQDIGGINTGELFF. CDR3 nucleotides: TGCGCCAGCAGCCAGGACATCGGGGGGATAAACACCGGGGAGCTGTTTTTT. The chain uses TRBV4-3 and TRBJ2-2, with 7 positions matching TRBD2. Trimming took 3 bases from V and 2 from J; bases not matched to a gene: 9. There are 17 residues in the CDR3. CDR1 and CDR2 (germline): LGHNA, YSLEER.

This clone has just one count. CDR3 sequence: CASSWLNRDRVYEQYF. The CDR3 DNA reads TGTGCCAGCAGTTGGTTAAACCGGGACAGGGTGTACGAGCAGTACTTC. The chain recombines TRBV6-2 or TRBV6-3 with TRBJ2-7; 9 bases align to TRBD1. Germline CDR1 and CDR2: MNHEY and SVGEGT. The CDR3 consists of 16 residues. J gave up 4 bases and V 4 bases, and 11 bases lay outside the gene matches.

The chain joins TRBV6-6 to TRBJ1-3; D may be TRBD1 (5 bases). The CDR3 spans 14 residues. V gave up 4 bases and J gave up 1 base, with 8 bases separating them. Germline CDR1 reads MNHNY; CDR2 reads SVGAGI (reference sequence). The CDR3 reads CASSWTTSGNTIYF. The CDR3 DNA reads TGTGCCAGCAGTTGGACAACGTCTGGAAACACCATATATTTT.

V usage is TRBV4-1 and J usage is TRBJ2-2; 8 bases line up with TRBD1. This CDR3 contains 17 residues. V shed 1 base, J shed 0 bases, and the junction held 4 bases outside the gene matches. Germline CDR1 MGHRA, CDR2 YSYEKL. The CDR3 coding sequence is TGCGCCAGCAGCCAAGTTCCGGGACAGGCGAACACCGGGGAGCTGTTTTTT. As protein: CASSQVPGQANTGELFF.

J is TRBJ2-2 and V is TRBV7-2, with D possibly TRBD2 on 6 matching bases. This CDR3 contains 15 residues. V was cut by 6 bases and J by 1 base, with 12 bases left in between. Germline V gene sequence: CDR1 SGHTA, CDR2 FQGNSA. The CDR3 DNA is TGTGCCAGCAGTCGGGAGACAGTGAACACCGGGGAGCTGTTTTTT. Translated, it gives CASSRETVNTGELFF. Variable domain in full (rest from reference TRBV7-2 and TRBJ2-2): GAGVSQSPSNKVTEKGKDVELRCDPISGHTALYWYRQSLGQGLEFLIYFQGNSAPDKSGLPSDRFSAERTGGSVSTLTIQRTQQEDSAVYLCASSRETVNTGELFFGEGSRLTVL.

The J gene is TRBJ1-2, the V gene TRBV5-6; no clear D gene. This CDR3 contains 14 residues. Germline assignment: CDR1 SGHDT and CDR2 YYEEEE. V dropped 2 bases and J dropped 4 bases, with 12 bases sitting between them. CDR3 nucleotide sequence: TGTGCCAGCAGCTTAGGAGACGGATTCTATGGCTACACCTTC. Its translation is CASSLGDGFYGYTF. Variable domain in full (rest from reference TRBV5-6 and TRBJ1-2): DAGVTQSPTHLIKTRGQQVTLRCSPKSGHDTVSWYQQALGQGPQFIFQYYEEEERQRGNFPDRFSGHQFPNYSSELNVNALLLGDSALYLCASSLGDGFYGYTFGSGTRLTVV.

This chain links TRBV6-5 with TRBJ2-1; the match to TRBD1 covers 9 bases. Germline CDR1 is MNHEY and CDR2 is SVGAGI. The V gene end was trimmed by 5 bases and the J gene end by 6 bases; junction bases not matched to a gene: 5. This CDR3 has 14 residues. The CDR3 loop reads CASSRTGVVNEQFF. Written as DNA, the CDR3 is TGTGCCAGCAGTAGGACAGGGGTCGTCAATGAGCAGTTCTTC.

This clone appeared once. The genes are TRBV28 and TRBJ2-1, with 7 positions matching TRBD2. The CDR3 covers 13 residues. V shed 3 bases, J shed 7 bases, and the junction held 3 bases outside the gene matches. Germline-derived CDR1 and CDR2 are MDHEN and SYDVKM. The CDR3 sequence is CASSLEGGNEQFF. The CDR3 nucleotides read TGTGCCAGCAGTTTGGAGGGAGGGAATGAGCAGTTCTTC.

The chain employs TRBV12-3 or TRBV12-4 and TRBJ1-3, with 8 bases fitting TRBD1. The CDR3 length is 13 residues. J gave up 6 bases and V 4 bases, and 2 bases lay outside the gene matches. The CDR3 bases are TGTGCCAGCAGTTCGACAGGGGTAAACACCATATATTTT. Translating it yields CASSSTGVNTIYF.

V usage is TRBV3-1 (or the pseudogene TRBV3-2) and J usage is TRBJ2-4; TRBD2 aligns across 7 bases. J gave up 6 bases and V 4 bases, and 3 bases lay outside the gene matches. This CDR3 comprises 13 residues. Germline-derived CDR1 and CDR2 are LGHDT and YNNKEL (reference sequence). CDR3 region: CASSPTGGNIQYF. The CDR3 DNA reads TGTGCCAGCAGCCCGACGGGGGGAAACATTCAGTACTTC.

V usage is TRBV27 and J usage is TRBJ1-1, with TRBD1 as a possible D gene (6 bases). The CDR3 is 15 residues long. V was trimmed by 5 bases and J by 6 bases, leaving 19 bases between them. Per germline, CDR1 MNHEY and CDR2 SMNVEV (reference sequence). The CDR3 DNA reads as TGTGCCAGCAGTACGCTACAGGGATCGGGCCCTGAAGCTTTCTTT. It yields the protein CASSTLQGSGPEAFF.

CDR3 sequence reads: CASTLGPNTEAFF. In nucleotides, the CDR3 is TGTGCCAGCACCCTGGGCCCGAACACTGAAGCTTTCTTT. The chain links TRBV12-3 or TRBV12-4 to TRBJ1-1; D ambiguous. Trimming took off 7 bases at V and 1 base at J, with 10 bases between the two ends. CDR3 length: 13 amino acids.

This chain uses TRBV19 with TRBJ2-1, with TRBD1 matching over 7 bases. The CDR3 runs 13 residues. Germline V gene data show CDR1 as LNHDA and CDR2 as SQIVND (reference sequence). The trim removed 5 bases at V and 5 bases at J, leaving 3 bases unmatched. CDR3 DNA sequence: TGTGCCAGTAGTGGGGGACAGAACAATGAGCAGTTCTTC. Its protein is CASSGGQNNEQFF. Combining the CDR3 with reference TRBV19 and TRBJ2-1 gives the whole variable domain DGGITQSPKYLFRKEGQNVTLSCEQNLNHDAMYWYRQDPGQGLRLIYYSQIVNDFQKGDIAEGYSVSREKKESFPLTVTSAQKNPTAFYLCASSGGQNNEQFFGPGTRLTVL.

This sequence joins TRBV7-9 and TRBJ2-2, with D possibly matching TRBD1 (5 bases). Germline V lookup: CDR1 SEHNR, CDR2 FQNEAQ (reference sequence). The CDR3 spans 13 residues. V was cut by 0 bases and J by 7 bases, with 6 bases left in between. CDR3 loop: CASSLAQGGELFF. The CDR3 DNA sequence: TGTGCCAGCAGCTTAGCGCAGGGCGGGGAGCTGTTTTTT.

CDR3 in amino acids: CASSQDTVYYGYTF. The CDR3 region has the DNA TGTGCCAGCAGCCAAGATACGGTTTACTATGGCTACACCTTC. J is TRBJ1-2 and V is TRBV14; no definite D call. Germline V gene data show CDR1 as SGHDN and CDR2 as FVKESK. The CDR3 sequence is 14 residues long. The germline V and J ends were trimmed by 0 bases and 3 bases, with 8 bases remaining between them. Supplemented by reference TRBV14 and TRBJ1-2, the full variable domain reads EAGVTQFPSHSVIEKGQTVTLRCDPISGHDNLYWYRRVMGKEIKFLLHFVKESKQDESGMPNNRFLAERTGGTYSTLKVQPAELEDSGVYFCASSQDTVYYGYTFGSGTRLTVV.

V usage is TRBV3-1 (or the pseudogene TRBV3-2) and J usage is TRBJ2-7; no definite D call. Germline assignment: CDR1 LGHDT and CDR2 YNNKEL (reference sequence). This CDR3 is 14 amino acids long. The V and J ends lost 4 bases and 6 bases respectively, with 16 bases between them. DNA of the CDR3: TGTGCCAGCAGCCCCTCAAGTGGAGTCTCCGAGCAGTACTTC. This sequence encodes CASSPSSGVSEQYF.

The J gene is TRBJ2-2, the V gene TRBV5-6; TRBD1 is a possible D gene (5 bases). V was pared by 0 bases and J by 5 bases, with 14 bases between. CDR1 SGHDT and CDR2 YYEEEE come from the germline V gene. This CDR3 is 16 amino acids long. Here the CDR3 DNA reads TGTGCCAGCAGCTTGGCATCAGGGCGAAGTACCGGGGAGCTGTTTTTT. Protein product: CASSLASGRSTGELFF.

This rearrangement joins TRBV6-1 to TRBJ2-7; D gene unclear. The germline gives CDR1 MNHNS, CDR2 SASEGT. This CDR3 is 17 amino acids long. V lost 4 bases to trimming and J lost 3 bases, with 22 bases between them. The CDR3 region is CASSVIISLADNYEQYF. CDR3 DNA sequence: TGTGCCAGCAGTGTTATAATAAGTCTTGCGGATAACTACGAGCAGTACTTC.

CDR3 sequence (DNA): TGTGCCAGCAGCGTAGGGACAGACTCCATCTACGAGCAGTACTTC. This gives the protein CASSVGTDSIYEQYF. The rearrangement uses TRBV9 and TRBJ2-7, with a possible D match to TRBD1 (6 bases). CDR3 length equals 15 residues. Trimming left V 0 bases short and J 3 bases short, with 13 bases between. Per germline, CDR1 SGDLS and CDR2 YYNGEE.

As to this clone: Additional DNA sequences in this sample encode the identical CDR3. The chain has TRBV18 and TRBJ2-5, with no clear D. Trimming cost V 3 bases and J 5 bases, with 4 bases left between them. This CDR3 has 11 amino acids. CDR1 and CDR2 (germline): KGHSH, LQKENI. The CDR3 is CASSPEETQYF. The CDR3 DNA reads TGTGCCAGCTCACCCGAGGAGACCCAGTACTTC. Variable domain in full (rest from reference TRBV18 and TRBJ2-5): NAGVMQNPRHLVRRRGQEARLRCSPMKGHSHVYWYRQLPEEGLKFMVYLQKENIIDESGMPKERFSAEFPKEGPSILRIQQVVRGDSAAYFCASSPEETQYFGPGTRLLVL.

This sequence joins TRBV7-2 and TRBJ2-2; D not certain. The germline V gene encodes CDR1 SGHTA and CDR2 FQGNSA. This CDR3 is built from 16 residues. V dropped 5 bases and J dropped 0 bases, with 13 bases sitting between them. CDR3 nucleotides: TGTGCCAGCAGCCCCGTTCGGTTCGCGAACACCGGGGAGCTGTTTTTT. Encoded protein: CASSPVRFANTGELFF.

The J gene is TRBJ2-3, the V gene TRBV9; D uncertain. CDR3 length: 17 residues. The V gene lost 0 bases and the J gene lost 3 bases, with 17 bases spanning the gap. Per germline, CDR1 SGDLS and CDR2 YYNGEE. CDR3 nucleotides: TGTGCCAGCAGCGTAGCTACTACCCCGAGTGGGACAGATACGCAGTATTTT. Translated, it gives CASSVATTPSGTDTQYF.

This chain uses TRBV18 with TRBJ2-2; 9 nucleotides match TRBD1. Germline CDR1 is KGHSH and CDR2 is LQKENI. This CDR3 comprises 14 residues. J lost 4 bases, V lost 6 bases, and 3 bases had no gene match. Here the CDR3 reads CASSGDRATGELFF. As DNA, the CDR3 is TGTGCCAGCTCGGGGGACAGGGCCACCGGGGAGCTGTTTTTT.

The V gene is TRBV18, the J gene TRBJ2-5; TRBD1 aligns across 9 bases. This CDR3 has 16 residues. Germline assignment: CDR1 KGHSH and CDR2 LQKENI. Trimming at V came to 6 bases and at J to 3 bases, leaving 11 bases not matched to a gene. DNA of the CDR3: TGTGCCAGCTCGCACGGGACAGGGCGAGGGAAAGAGACCCAGTACTTC. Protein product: CASSHGTGRGKETQYF.